The clone carrying this TCR beta chain was detected only a few times. Authors' analysis steps: Nucleated cell counts were estimated from reference gene primer amplification. Profiling relied on immunoSEQ multiplex PCR, and the TCRdb table lists in-frame clones only, not all of them. The V and J calls and clone size were taken over from that table, and D and trimming were inferred from the DNA. This sample carries about 140,000 clones, approximately 83% of them seen once, and the ten largest clones take around 7.8%. These data come from a study of blood T cell repertoires in COVID-19. Study context: Sites in the United States, Italy and Spain provided acute and convalescent COVID-19 samples. PBMCs, B-cell-depleted T cells, or T cells were the source of the cDNA or gDNA that made up the material.

The TCR comes from a human donor in a cohort sampled during active COVID-19. Sequenced material: peripheral blood.

CDR3 region: CASTTILRAGDTYEQYF. In nucleotides, the CDR3 is TGTGCCAGCACCACCATACTACGGGCAGGGGACACCTACGAGCAGTACTTC. This chain connects TRBV27 to TRBJ2-7; TRBD1 might be the D (6 bases). Looked up from germline, CDR1 is MNHEY and CDR2 is SMNVEV (reference sequence). V was pared by 7 bases and J by 2 bases, with 24 bases between. This CDR3 region has 17 residues.